Sequencing of this TCR beta chain was carried out in a study of tissue T cells after allogeneic stem cell transplantation. Whole-study context: A handful of GVHD patients had recipient-origin PBMCs collected before transplant.

Findings and caveats of the study: Anatomically similar tissues had similar TCR repertoires within each patient.

Trimming took off 5 bases at V and 3 bases at J, with 19 bases between the two ends. This CDR3 region has 17 residues. Germline V gene sequence: CDR1 SEHNR, CDR2 FQNEAQ (reference sequence). The table came from immunoSEQ multiplex PCR; TCRdb's copy has only in-frame clones and leaves some out. The top ten hold about 3.8% of the sample, which has about 40,000 clones, roughly 90% seen once. For this clone: What it recognizes is unknown.

The chain combines TRBV7-9 with TRBJ2-2; D is possibly TRBD2 (5 bases). This receptor was obtained from a woman aged 35 to 70 who later had graft-versus-host disease after an allogeneic stem cell transplant. The specimen was blood, collected before transplantation. CDR3 amino acids: CASSLSTLGEHTGELFF. CDR3 nucleotide sequence: TGTGCCAGCAGCCTTAGTACTTTGGGAGAGCACACCGGGGAGCTGTTTTTT. The whole variable domain, remainder taken from reference TRBV7-9 and TRBJ2-2, is DTGVSQNPRHKITKRGQNVTFRCDPISEHNRLYWYRQTLGQGPEFLTYFQNEAQLEKSRLLSDRFSAERPKGSFSTLEIQRTEQGDSAMYLCASSLSTLGEHTGELFFGEGSRLTVL.